This T cell receptor beta chain was retrieved from a study of beta chain features in type 1 diabetes. The CDR3 extends over 15 amino acids. CDR1 is LGHNA and CDR2 is YNFKEQ in the germline V gene. V was clipped by 1 base and J by 3 bases, with 9 bases between them. As every portion of the isolated RNA was reverse transcribed, the sequencing read expressed TCRB transcripts. This table comes from immunoSEQ multiplex PCR, and its TCRdb copy is limited to in-frame clones, with some not included. The repertoire holds around 300,000 clones, with around 10% as singletons. The origin of this receptor is a woman aged 30 to 39 in good health. The chain carries TRBV4-2 and TRBJ1-4; D remains ambiguous. The sample taken for sequencing was naive CD4+ T cells from blood. The CDR3 sequence: CASSQGDGPNEKLFF. In DNA, the CDR3 is TGTGCCAGCAGCCAAGGCGATGGTCCTAATGAAAAACTGTTTTTT.